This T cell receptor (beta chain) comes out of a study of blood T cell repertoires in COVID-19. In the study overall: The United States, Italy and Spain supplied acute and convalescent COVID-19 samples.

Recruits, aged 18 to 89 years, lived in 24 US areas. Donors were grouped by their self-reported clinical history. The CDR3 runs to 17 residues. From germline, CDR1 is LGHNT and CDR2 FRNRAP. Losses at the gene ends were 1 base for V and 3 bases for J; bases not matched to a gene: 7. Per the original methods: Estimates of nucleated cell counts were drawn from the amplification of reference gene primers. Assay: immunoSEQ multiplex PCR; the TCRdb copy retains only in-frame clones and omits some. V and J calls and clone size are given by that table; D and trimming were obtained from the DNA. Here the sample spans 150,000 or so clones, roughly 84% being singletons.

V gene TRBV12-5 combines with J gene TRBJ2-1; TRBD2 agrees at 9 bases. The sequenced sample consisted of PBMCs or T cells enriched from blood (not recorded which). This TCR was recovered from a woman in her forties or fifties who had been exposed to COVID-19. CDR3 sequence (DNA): TGTGCTAGTGGTTTGGGTACTCTAGCGGGAATCTACAATGAGCAGTTCTTC. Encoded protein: CASGLGTLAGIYNEQFF.